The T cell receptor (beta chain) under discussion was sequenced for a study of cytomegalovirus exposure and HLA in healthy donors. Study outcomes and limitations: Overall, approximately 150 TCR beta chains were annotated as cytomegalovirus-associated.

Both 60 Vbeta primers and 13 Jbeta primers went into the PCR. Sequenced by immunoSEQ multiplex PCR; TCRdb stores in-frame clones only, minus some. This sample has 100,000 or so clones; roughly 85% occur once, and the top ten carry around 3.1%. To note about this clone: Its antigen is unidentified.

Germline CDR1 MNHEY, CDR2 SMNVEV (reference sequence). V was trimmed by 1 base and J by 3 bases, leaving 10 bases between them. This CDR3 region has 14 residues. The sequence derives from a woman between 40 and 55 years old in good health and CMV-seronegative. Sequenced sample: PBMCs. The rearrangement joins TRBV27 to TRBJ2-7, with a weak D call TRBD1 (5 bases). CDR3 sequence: CASSLFAGIYEQYF. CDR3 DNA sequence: TGTGCCAGCAGTTTATTTGCAGGGATCTACGAGCAGTACTTC.